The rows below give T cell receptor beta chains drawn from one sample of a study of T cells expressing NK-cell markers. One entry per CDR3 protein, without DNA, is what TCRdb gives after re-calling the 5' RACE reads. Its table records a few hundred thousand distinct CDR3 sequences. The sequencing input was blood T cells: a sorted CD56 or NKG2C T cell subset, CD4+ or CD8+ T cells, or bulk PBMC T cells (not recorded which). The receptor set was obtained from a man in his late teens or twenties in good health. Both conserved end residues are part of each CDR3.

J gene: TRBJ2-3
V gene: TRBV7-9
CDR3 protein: CASSSLRGRISDTQYF

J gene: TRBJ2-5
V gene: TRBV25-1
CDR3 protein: CASSDPSRQETQYF

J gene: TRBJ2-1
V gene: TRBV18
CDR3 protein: CASSPRDGLYNEQFF

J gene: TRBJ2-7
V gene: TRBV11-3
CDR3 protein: CASSFNSDEQYF

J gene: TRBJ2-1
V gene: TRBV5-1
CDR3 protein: CASSLGGGSGANEQFF

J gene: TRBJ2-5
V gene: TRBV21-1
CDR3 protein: CASSKGVRVAARWTQYF

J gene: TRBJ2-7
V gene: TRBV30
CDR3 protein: CAWRTGQGIDEQYF

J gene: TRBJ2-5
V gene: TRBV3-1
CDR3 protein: CASSQDGGRETQYF

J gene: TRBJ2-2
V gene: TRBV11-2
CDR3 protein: CASSPGHTGELFF

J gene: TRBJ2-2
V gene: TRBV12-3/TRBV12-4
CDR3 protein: CASSLGTGSTGELFF

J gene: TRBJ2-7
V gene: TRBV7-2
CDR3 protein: CASSLVAPTVRLEQYF

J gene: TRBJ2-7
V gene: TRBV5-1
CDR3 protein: CASSLLRDGSYEQYF

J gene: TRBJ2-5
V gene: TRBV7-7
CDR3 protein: CASSFTIAETQYF

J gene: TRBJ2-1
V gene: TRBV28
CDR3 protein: CASSLETGTSGRGGEQFF

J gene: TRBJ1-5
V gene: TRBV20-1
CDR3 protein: CSAERWDRGSAQPQHF

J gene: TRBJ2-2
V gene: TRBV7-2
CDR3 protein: CASSLLPGGTGELFF

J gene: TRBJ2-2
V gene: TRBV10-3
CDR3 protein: CAISESSGLSTGELFF

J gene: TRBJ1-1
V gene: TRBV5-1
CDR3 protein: CASSEFPADRGKDFF

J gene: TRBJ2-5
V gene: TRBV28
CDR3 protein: CASRTLRQGLAETQYF